These 2 T cell receptor beta chains were sequenced from one sample in a study of T cells after yellow fever vaccination. TCRdb fed the 5' RACE reads into MiXCR, producing one record per CDR3 protein. This table holds some 170,000 distinct CDR3 sequences, roughly 9% found once. This specimen was CD8+ T cells sorted from PBMCs, taken 45 days after the yellow fever booster vaccination. The receptors stem from a young man who received the YFV17D yellow fever vaccine.

This sequence joins TRBV7-9 and TRBJ2-3; D uncertain. V was trimmed by 4 bases and J by 5 bases, leaving 10 bases between them. The CDR3 has 13 residues. Germline V CDR1 and CDR2: SEHNR, FQNEAQ (reference sequence). CDR3 sequence reads: CASSSMALDTQYF. The CDR3 nucleotides read TGTGCCAGCAGCTCGATGGCCTTAGATACGCAGTATTTT.

In its sample, this clonotype was seen a few times. V is TRBV12-3 or TRBV12-4 and J is TRBJ2-1, with a weak D call TRBD2 (5 bases). Trimming cost V 4 bases and J 1 base, with 14 bases left between them. This CDR3 is built from 16 residues. Here the CDR3 reads CASSSRRAPSYNEQFF. The CDR3 DNA reads TGTGCCAGCAGTTCTCGGCGGGCCCCTTCCTACAATGAGCAGTTCTTC.